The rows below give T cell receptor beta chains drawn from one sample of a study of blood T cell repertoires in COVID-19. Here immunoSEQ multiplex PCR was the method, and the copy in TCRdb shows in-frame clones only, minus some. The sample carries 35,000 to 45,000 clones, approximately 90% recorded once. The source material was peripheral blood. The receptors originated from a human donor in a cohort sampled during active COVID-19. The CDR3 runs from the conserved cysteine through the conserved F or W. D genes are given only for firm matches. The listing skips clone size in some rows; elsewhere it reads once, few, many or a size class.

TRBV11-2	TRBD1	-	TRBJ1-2	CASSLVTGDSYGYTF	TGTGCCAGCAGCTTAGTGACAGGGGATAGCTATGGCTACACCTTC
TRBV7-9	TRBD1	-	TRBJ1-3	CASSLLGTGRSGNTIYF	TGTGCCAGCAGCTTACTCGGGACAGGCCGCTCTGGAAACACCATATATTTT
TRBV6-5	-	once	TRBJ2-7	CASSLGEESYEQYF	TGTGCCAGCTCTTTGGGGGAGGAATCCTACGAGCAGTACTTC
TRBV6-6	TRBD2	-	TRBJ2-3	CASSYRSSGGTDTQYF	TGTGCCAGCAGTTACAGATCTAGCGGGGGGACAGATACGCAGTATTTT
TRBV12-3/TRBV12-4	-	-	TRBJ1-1	CASSLPGSAEAFF	TGTGCCAGCAGTTTGCCAGGTTCGGCTGAAGCTTTCTTT
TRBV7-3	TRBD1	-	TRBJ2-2	CASSSQGPGQGTGELFF	TGTGCCAGCAGCTCGCAAGGGCCGGGACAGGGGACCGGGGAGCTGTTTTTT
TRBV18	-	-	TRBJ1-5	CASSPGGARGPQHF	TGTGCCAGCTCACCAGGGGGGGCCAGGGGGCCCCAGCATTTT
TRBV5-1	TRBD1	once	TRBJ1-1	CASSLGDRDPEAFF	TGCGCCAGCAGCTTGGGGGACAGGGACCCTGAAGCTTTCTTT
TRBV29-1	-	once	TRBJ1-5	CSVGEGGQPQHF	TGCAGCGTTGGGGAGGGAGGACAGCCCCAGCATTTT
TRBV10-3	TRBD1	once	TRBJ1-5	CAISETGGEQPQHF	TGTGCCATCAGTGAGACAGGGGGCGAACAGCCCCAGCATTTT